The present entry profiles one T cell receptor (beta chain) with its context. This sample was included in a study of blood T cell repertoires in COVID-19. Overall study context: The samples span acute and convalescent COVID-19 from the United States, Italy and Spain. PBMCs, B-cell-depleted T cells, or T cells provided the cDNA or gDNA that made up the material.

The CDR3 is made up of 20 amino acids. Germline values: CDR1 GTSNPN, CDR2 SVGIG (reference sequence). Trimming shortened V by 0 bases and J by 0 bases, and 25 bases separated the two germline ends. Authors' data handling: By means of reference gene primer amplification, nucleated cell counts were estimated. Generated by immunoSEQ multiplex PCR, the TCRdb table keeps only in-frame clones and is missing some. V, J and clone size are those of that table, while D and trimming were read from the DNA. Seen here are 200,000 to 300,000 clones, 82% observed once, and the top ten hold around 12%. This chain joins TRBV30 and TRBJ2-3, with D perhaps TRBD2 (6 bases). The TCR originated in a woman in her fifties or sixties with active or convalescent COVID-19. Sequencing was carried out using peripheral blood. CDR3 in DNA: TGTGCCTGGAGTGTAGGACGGACTTACCGTGGAGGGGCTAGCACAGATACGCAGTATTTT. Translating gives CAWSVGRTYRGGASTDTQYF.